This T cell receptor beta chain appears in the sequencing data of a study of blood T cell repertoires in COVID-19. Turning to the study itself: Researchers got acute and convalescent COVID-19 samples from the United States, Italy and Spain.

Sequencing was performed with immunoSEQ multiplex PCR; in TCRdb, only in-frame clones are kept and a portion is missing. The table shows under 60,000 clones, with about 86% occurring only once. While infection was still active, Seattle patients were enrolled and then followed longitudinally. This CDR3 is built from 12 residues. Trimming removed 3 bases from V and 6 bases from J, with 10 bases in between. Germline lookup yields CDR1 SGHRS and CDR2 YFSETQ. Sequenced input: peripheral blood. This clonotype originated in a woman aged 60-75 years with COVID-19, enrolled during active disease. The V call is TRBV5-1, the J call TRBJ2-7, with D tentatively TRBD2 (5 bases). The CDR3 nucleotides are TGCGCCAGCAGCTGGACCAGCGGCGAGCAGTACTTC. Translated, it gives CASSWTSGEQYF. Combining the CDR3 with reference TRBV5-1 and TRBJ2-7 gives the whole variable domain KAGVTQTPRYLIKTRGQQVTLSCSPISGHRSVSWYQQTPGQGLQFLFEYFSETQRNKGNFPGRFSGRQFSNSRSEMNVSTLELGDSALYLCASSWTSGEQYFGPGTRLTVT.